This T cell receptor (beta chain) was retrieved from a study of shared clonotypes between healthy human individuals. The method was immunoSEQ multiplex PCR; TCRdb's version includes in-frame clones alone and lacks a portion of them. The sample lists around 1 million clones; roughly 72% were seen once. Specimen: memory CD4+ T cells sorted from blood. Subset in this sample: CD45RA-negative fraction. The clonotype comes from a man between 18 and 29 years old in good health.

CDR3 amino acids: CASSPTRGILQETQYF. CDR3 DNA sequence: TGTGCCAGCAGCCCTACGAGGGGGATCCTTCAAGAGACCCAGTACTTC. The rearrangement links TRBV7-9 to TRBJ2-5; weak D call: TRBD1 (6 bases). The ends were cut back, 5 bases at V and 2 bases at J, with 18 bases in the middle. This CDR3 contains 16 residues. Germline values: CDR1 SEHNR, CDR2 FQNEAQ (reference sequence).